The 12 T cell receptor beta chains below come from one sample, sequenced in a study of blood T cell repertoires in COVID-19. Some clones are missing from TCRdb's copy, which holds only in-frame ones; the method was immunoSEQ multiplex PCR. The sample has about 74,000 clones; 90% are singletons. The sequencing sample was made of peripheral blood. Every receptor here comes from a man over 45 with acute or convalescent COVID-19.

J is TRBJ1-4 and V is TRBV5-4; D is unclear. This CDR3 is built from 14 residues. V was cut by 2 bases and J by 4 bases, with 9 bases left in between. CDR1 SGHNT and CDR2 YYREEE come from the germline V gene (reference sequence). This chain's CDR3 is CASSFIQDNEKLFF. The DNA for the CDR3 is TGTGCCAGCAGCTTCATCCAGGATAATGAAAAACTGTTTTTT.

The sample holds one count of this clone. This chain uses TRBV21-1 with TRBJ1-1; the table's D call, TRBD1, has no DNA check behind it. TRBV21-1 is marked as a pseudogene. The CDR3 runs to 14 residues. CDR3 sequence reads: CASSKSEGATEAFF. CDR3 nucleotides: TGTGCCAGCAGCAAATCAGAGGGGGCGACTGAAGCTTTCTTT.

V usage is TRBV7-9 and J usage is TRBJ1-4; D not resolved. The CDR3 covers 13 residues. Germline values: CDR1 SEHNR, CDR2 FQNEAQ (reference sequence). Trimming shortened V by 4 bases and J by 3 bases, and 6 bases separated the two germline ends. The CDR3, as DNA: TGTGCCAGCAGCTCTTTGTCTAATGAAAAACTGTTTTTT. Translation: CASSSLSNEKLFF.

For the CDR3, the DNA is TGTGCCAGCAGTTTGCGGGGTAACACTGAAGCTTTCTTT. Its protein is CASSLRGNTEAFF. The chain carries TRBV12-3 or TRBV12-4 and TRBJ1-1; D not resolved. This CDR3 region has 13 residues. Trimming left V 3 bases short and J 2 bases short, with 7 bases between.

The V gene is TRBV4-2, the J gene TRBJ1-6; 8 nucleotides match TRBD1. Germline V gene lookup returns CDR1 LGHNA and CDR2 YNFKEQ. With V trimmed by 0 bases and J by 6 bases, 4 bases remained unmatched. The CDR3 spans 16 residues. The CDR3: CASSQESRGLNSPLHF. The CDR3 DNA sequence: TGTGCCAGCAGCCAAGAAAGCAGGGGGCTTAATTCACCCCTCCACTTT.

The chain joins TRBV7-9 to TRBJ1-3; 9 nucleotides match TRBD1. Unmatched junction bases numbered 5, after V lost 5 bases and J lost 3 bases. This CDR3 region has 15 residues. Looked up from germline, CDR1 is SEHNR and CDR2 is FQNEAQ (reference sequence). The CDR3 is CASSAQGAVGNTIYF. The CDR3 nucleotides read TGTGCCAGCAGCGCACAGGGGGCGGTTGGAAACACCATATATTTT. Filled out from reference TRBV7-9 and TRBJ1-3, the complete variable domain reads DTGVSQNPRHKITKRGQNVTFRCDPISEHNRLYWYRQTLGQGPEFLTYFQNEAQLEKSRLLSDRFSAERPKGSFSTLEIQRTEQGDSAMYLCASSAQGAVGNTIYFGEGSWLTVV.

The genes are TRBV7-6 and TRBJ2-1; 11 nucleotides line up with TRBD2. V gave up 2 bases and J gave up 9 bases; unmatched junction bases: 6. CDR1 and CDR2 (germline): SGHVS, FNYEAQ. This CDR3 is 15 amino acids long. The CDR3 bases are TGTGCCAGCAGCTTAATAGCGGGGGGGTTTGTTGAGCAGTTCTTC. It codes for CASSLIAGGFVEQFF.

This sequence joins TRBV30 and TRBJ1-2, with a tentative D call TRBD1 (5 bases). Germline CDR1 is GTSNPN and CDR2 is SVGIG (reference sequence). CDR3 length: 16 residues. V gave up 0 bases and J gave up 5 bases, with 19 bases separating them. The CDR3 DNA follows: TGTGCCTGGAGTGTAAACGGGGCGGCGGGGGTGTATGGCTACACCTTC. Its translation is CAWSVNGAAGVYGYTF.

This chain connects TRBV9 to TRBJ2-2; 12 bases line up with TRBD1. V gave up 4 bases and J gave up 4 bases; unmatched junction bases: 8. The CDR3 sequence is 17 residues long. CDR1 is SGDLS, CDR2 YYNGEE, per germline. The CDR3, as DNA: TGTGCCAGCAGCTTCGCCGGGACAGGGGGCTTCACCGGGGAGCTGTTTTTT. This sequence encodes CASSFAGTGGFTGELFF.

V usage is TRBV5-5 and J usage is TRBJ2-3; TRBD1 agrees at 8 bases. Germline V CDR1 and CDR2: SGHKS, YYEKEE (reference sequence). J was trimmed by 2 bases and V by 2 bases; bases with no gene match: 10. The CDR3 has 17 amino acids. CDR3 DNA: TGTGCCAGCAGCTTTGACGGGACAGGCGACCTCACAGATACGCAGTATTTT. It translates to CASSFDGTGDLTDTQYF.

The chain employs TRBV7-2 and TRBJ1-4, with D unclear. Deletions cut 1 base from V and 4 bases from J, with 7 bases between. Germline V gene lookup returns CDR1 SGHTA and CDR2 FQGNSA. CDR3 length: 14 amino acids. CDR3 residues: CASSLGTVNEKLFF. CDR3 sequence (DNA): TGTGCCAGCAGCTTAGGTACAGTTAATGAAAAACTGTTTTTT.

The rearrangement uses TRBV2 and TRBJ1-3; D gene unclear. V was pared by 4 bases and J by 4 bases, with 11 bases between. CDR3 length equals 14 residues. Per germline, CDR1 SNHLY and CDR2 FYNNEI. CDR3 sequence (DNA): TGTGCCAGCAGTGGACGGCGGCAGGGAAACACCATATATTTT. Translation: CASSGRRQGNTIYF.